The 9 T cell receptor beta chains presented below share a single source sample, sequenced in a study of cytomegalovirus exposure and HLA in healthy donors. The PCR ran on 60 Vbeta and 13 Jbeta primers. Clones were sequenced by immunoSEQ multiplex PCR, and TCRdb holds only the in-frame ones, with some missing. The sample lists about 110,000 clones; around 75% were seen once. The specimen was PBMCs. These TCRs come from a female donor in good health and CMV-seronegative.

This chain joins TRBV30 and TRBJ1-6; D gene unclear. V lost 2 bases, J lost 7 bases, and 15 bases lay in between. Germline loops: CDR1 GTSNPN, CDR2 SVGIG (reference sequence). CDR3 size: 15 residues. In DNA, the CDR3 is TGTGCCTGGAGTAGAGGGCTGTTAGGGAATTCACCCCTCCACTTT. This codes for CAWSRGLLGNSPLHF.

This clone turned up a few times. This rearrangement joins TRBV2 to TRBJ1-4; 7 bases match TRBD1. The CDR3 is made up of 14 amino acids. CDR1 is SNHLY, CDR2 FYNNEI, per germline. V shed 7 bases, J shed 4 bases, and the junction held 6 bases outside the gene matches. The chain's CDR3 is CASTVTGINEKLFF. CDR3 in DNA: TGTGCCAGCACTGTGACAGGGATTAATGAAAAACTGTTTTTT.

This rearrangement joins TRBV5-1 to TRBJ1-2; the D is unclear. V lost 1 base to trimming and J lost 0 bases, with 10 bases between them. CDR3 size: 15 residues. Germline CDR1 SGHRS, CDR2 YFSETQ. CDR3 loop: CASSLRSTANYGYTF. Here the CDR3 DNA reads TGCGCCAGCAGCTTGAGGTCCACAGCTAACTATGGCTACACCTTC. The full variable domain, completed using reference TRBV5-1 and TRBJ1-2, is KAGVTQTPRYLIKTRGQQVTLSCSPISGHRSVSWYQQTPGQGLQFLFEYFSETQRNKGNFPGRFSGRQFSNSRSEMNVSTLELGDSALYLCASSLRSTANYGYTFGSGTRLTVV.

This clone turned up a few times. The V and J genes are TRBV7-3 and TRBJ2-3, with 9 positions matching TRBD2. Per germline, CDR1 SGHTA and CDR2 FQGTGA. CDR3 length: 15 amino acids. V gave up 2 bases and J gave up 3 bases; unmatched junction bases: 3. The CDR3 nucleotides read TGTGCCAGCAGCTTACAGAGCGGGAGGACAGATACGCAGTATTTT. Protein sequence: CASSLQSGRTDTQYF.

The chain is built from TRBV19 and TRBJ1-5; 7 nucleotides match TRBD1. There are 14 residues in the CDR3. Germline V gene lookup returns CDR1 LNHDA and CDR2 SQIVND (reference sequence). V was pared by 9 bases and J by 2 bases, with 7 bases of the junction left unmatched. CDR3 nucleotide sequence: TGTGCCAGCAGACAGGGCGGTGGCAATCAGCCCCAGCATTTT. Its translation: CASRQGGGNQPQHF.

CDR3 nucleotides: TGTGCCAGTAGTATCGGGACAGGGCCCAATCAGCCCCAGCATTTT. Amino acid sequence: CASSIGTGPNQPQHF. The V gene is TRBV19, the J gene TRBJ1-5; the match to TRBD1 covers 9 bases. J was trimmed by 3 bases and V by 3 bases; bases with no gene match: 3. Germline lookup yields CDR1 LNHDA and CDR2 SQIVND (reference sequence). This CDR3 region has 15 residues.

The chain carries TRBV6-1 and TRBJ1-3; D is unresolved. Trimming pared 2 bases from V and 2 bases from J, leaving 10 bases between. Looked up from germline, CDR1 is MNHNS and CDR2 is SASEGT. The CDR3 length is 15 residues. The CDR3 is CASSETRAPGNTIYF. CDR3 in DNA: TGTGCCAGCAGTGAAACCCGAGCACCTGGAAACACCATATATTTT.

The chain links TRBV7-9 to TRBJ2-7; 13 nucleotides match TRBD2. Germline CDR1 SEHNR, CDR2 FQNEAQ (reference sequence). With 8 bases clipped from V and 1 base from J, the junction kept 5 bases outside the gene matches. The CDR3 is made up of 15 amino acids. The CDR3 reads CASSGLAGFSYEQYF. The CDR3, as DNA: TGTGCCAGCTCGGGACTAGCGGGGTTTTCCTACGAGCAGTACTTC.

This sequence joins TRBV11-2 and TRBJ2-1, with D possibly being TRBD1 (5 bases). The CDR3 spans 12 residues. The germline V gene has CDR1 SGHAT and CDR2 FQNNGV. V lost 0 bases, J lost 12 bases, and 9 bases lay in between. CDR3 protein: CASSLDSRGQFF. CDR3 nucleotides: TGTGCCAGCAGCTTAGACTCAAGGGGGCAGTTCTTC.